The clone carrying this T cell receptor (beta chain) was recorded a few times. Antigen specificity is unknown. The data were obtained in a study of beta chain features in type 1 diabetes. On the study more broadly: What patients shared with healthy donors was a similar profile of age, gender and cell yields.

The CDR3 runs 11 residues. Germline-derived CDR1 and CDR2 are SQVTM and ANQGSEA. V was shortened by 7 bases and J by 6 bases, with 9 bases between the two germline ends. Study-wide results and caveats: Fewer insertions but more deletions were seen at VDJ junctions in type 1 diabetes patients. TCRB CDR3s were moderately but significantly shorter in Type 1 diabetes patients in all four CD4+ subsets. PCR might preferentially amplify shorter templates, equally in patients and controls.

Expressed TCRB transcripts were sequenced because the entire RNA isolate underwent reverse transcription. Profiling relied on immunoSEQ multiplex PCR, and the TCRdb table lists in-frame clones only, not all of them. The sample lists around 690,000 clones; under 15% were seen once. Sequencing was performed on naive CD4+ T cells from blood. V is TRBV29-1 and J is TRBJ2-2; D is possibly TRBD1 (6 bases). This TCR came from a man under 40 with type 1 diabetes. The CDR3 nucleotides read TGCAGCGCCGAGGGGGCCGGGGAGCTGTTTTTT. It is translated as CSAEGAGELFF.